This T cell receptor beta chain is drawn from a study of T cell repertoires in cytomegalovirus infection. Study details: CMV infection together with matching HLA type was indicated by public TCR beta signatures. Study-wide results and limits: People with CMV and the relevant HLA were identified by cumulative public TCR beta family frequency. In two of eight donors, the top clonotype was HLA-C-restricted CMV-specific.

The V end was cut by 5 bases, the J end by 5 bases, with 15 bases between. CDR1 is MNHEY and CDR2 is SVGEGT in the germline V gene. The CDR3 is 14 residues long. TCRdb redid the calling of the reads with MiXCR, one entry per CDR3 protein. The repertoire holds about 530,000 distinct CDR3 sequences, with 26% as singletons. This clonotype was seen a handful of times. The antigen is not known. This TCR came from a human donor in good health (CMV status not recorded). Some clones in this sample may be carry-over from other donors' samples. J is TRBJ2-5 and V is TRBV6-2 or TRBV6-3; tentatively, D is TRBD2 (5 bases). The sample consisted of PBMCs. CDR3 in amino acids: CASSQAGIKETQYF. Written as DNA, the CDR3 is TGTGCCAGCAGTCAAGCCGGGATCAAGGAGACCCAGTACTTC.